This T cell receptor (beta chain) is drawn from a study of response to subunit inactivated influenza vaccine (dated by TCRdb to 2017 to 2018). Regarding the complete study: Deep quantitative T cell receptor repertoire profiling was used in the study to track responses to a trivalent subunit inactivated influenza vaccine.

Libraries were prepared through RT-PCR. Sequenced using an Illumina HiSeq 2500. TCRdb applied fastp at Q25 and MiXCR to the public reads, then kept only in-frame beta chains. Rows are unified per CDR3 protein, each entry keeping the most common DNA and genes. A total of almost 600,000 distinct CDR3 sequences appear in this sample, around 13% of them only once. 11% of the sample is held by the ten biggest clonotypes. The CDR3 runs 12 amino acids, cysteine and phenylalanine included. The retained sequence is limited to the CDR3, 36 bases, with the frame set at the first base. Relative to germline, V is 8 bases shorter and J is 4 bases shorter, with 11 bases between their ends. The germline V gene provides CDR1 MNHEY and CDR2 SVGEGT. Comment on this clonotype: It lacks a known antigen. No clone much larger than this one lies a single base away; base qualities are absent.

The study at large found these results: The authors suggested that each seasonal influenza vaccination may recruit only a limited number of new T cells.

This TCR was recovered from a man aged 50 or older who received an inactivated influenza vaccine. Donor details come from another sample of the same person, matched by shared clones. The specimen comprised PBMCs from blood, sampled 11 to 12 days after vaccination. The chain is made from TRBV6-2 or TRBV6-3 and TRBJ1-2; the D gene identity is not certain. For the CDR3, the sequence is CASADGAYGYTF. The DNA sequence is TGTGCCAGCGCGGACGGTGCCTATGGCTACACCTTC.